This T cell receptor beta chain is drawn from a study of blood T cells in healthy people across ages. Study observations and caveats: Greater diversity and more naive CD4+ cells were seen in long-lived donors than in aged donors.

Each donor supplied ten milliliters of peripheral blood. In the case of this clonotype: Its target is unknown.

V dropped 2 bases and J dropped 2; count of bases not matched to a gene: 6. Germline values: CDR1 DFQATT, CDR2 SNEGSKA (reference sequence). The CDR3 sequence is 14 residues long. The authors ran a second PCR of roughly 6 to 11 cycles using a sample-barcoded 5' primer and a J-beta primer mix. TCRdb re-analysed the 5' RACE reads in MiXCR, keeping a single row per CDR3 protein. The repertoire consists of about 1,400,000 distinct CDR3 sequences, with 42% occurring once and the leading ten covering 6.5% to 10%. The TCR sequence derives from a woman aged 18 to 35 in good health. The specimen sequenced was blood. This chain connects TRBV20-1 to TRBJ2-7; 7 bases map to TRBD1. CDR3 coding DNA: TGCAGTGCTAGAACCCCACAGGGGACCTACGAGCAGTACTTC. This translates into CSARTPQGTYEQYF.